This T cell receptor beta chain was retrieved from a study of graft-versus-host responses after intestinal transplantation. Study-level background: Anti-thymocyte globulin induction was given to all recipients, followed by tacrolimus and steroids for around three years.

Method: immunoSEQ multiplex PCR; TCRdb's copy keeps in-frame clones and lacks some. The profile shows tens of thousands of clones, around 90% of them singletons. Germline CDR1 is SGHTS and CDR2 is YDEGEE. This CDR3 has 14 residues. Trimming took 1 base from V and 2 from J, leaving 9 bases between them. On this clone: Antigen specificity is unknown. Different DNA sequences within this sample yield the same CDR3.

This TCR derives from a human donor who was the organ donor for an intestinal transplant. The rearrangement links TRBV5-8 to TRBJ2-5; D is ambiguous. The sequenced sample was unstimulated CD8+ T cells sorted from spleen or lymph node cells, obtained before transplant. The DNA of the CDR3 is TGTGCCAGCAGCTTGATCGCGCTACAAGAGACCCAGTACTTC. This encodes CASSLIALQETQYF. Full variable domain (remainder filled in from reference TRBV5-8 and TRBJ2-5): EAGVTQSPTHLIKTRGQQATLRCSPISGHTSVYWYQQALGLGLQFLLWYDEGEERNRGNFPPRFSGRQFPNYSSELNVNALELEDSALYLCASSLIALQETQYFGPGTRLLVL.